This is a list of T cell receptor beta chains from one sample in a study of blood T cell repertoires in COVID-19. Clones were read by immunoSEQ multiplex PCR, and TCRdb kept only the in-frame ones, dropping some. The sample contains just over 300,000 clones, 85% to 90% of which appear only once. Material: PBMCs or T cells enriched from blood (not recorded which). The receptors derive from a man aged 30 to 39 who had recovered from COVID-19. Each CDR3 is given with its conserved first and last residue. D genes are given only for firm matches.

D gene: .; J gene: TRBJ1-2; V gene: TRBV2; CDR3 DNA: TGTGCCAGCAGGGGAAAGGACAGAGAGAACTATGGCTACACCTTC; CDR3 protein: CASRGKDRENYGYTF
D gene: .; J gene: TRBJ1-5; V gene: TRBV25-1; CDR3 DNA: TGTGCCAGCAGCGACAGGCGTAGCAATCAGCCCCAGCATTTT; CDR3 protein: CASSDRRSNQPQHF
D gene: .; J gene: TRBJ1-2; V gene: TRBV25-1; CDR3 DNA: TGTGCCAGCAGTGAATACGGGACTAACTATGGCTACACCTTC; CDR3 protein: CASSEYGTNYGYTF
D gene: .; J gene: TRBJ1-5; V gene: TRBV19; CDR3 DNA: TGTGCCAGCCTCCAATCGGGCAATCAGCCCCAGCATTTT; CDR3 protein: CASLQSGNQPQHF
D gene: TRBD2; J gene: TRBJ2-1; V gene: TRBV15; CDR3 DNA: TGTGCCACCAGCACAGCGGGAGCGGAGAACAATGAGCAGTTCTTC; CDR3 protein: CATSTAGAENNEQFF
D gene: .; J gene: TRBJ2-3; V gene: TRBV27; CDR3 DNA: TGTGCCAGCAGTTTATCCCCCCAGAACACAGATACGCAGTATTTT; CDR3 protein: CASSLSPQNTDTQYF
D gene: .; J gene: TRBJ1-2; V gene: TRBV2; CDR3 DNA: TGTGCCAGCAGTAAGGAGGGAGTGGGTGGCTACACCTTC; CDR3 protein: CASSKEGVGGYTF
D gene: .; J gene: TRBJ1-1; V gene: TRBV5-1; CDR3 DNA: TGCGCCAGCAGCTTGGGGGGACACGGGCTTAAGGACACTGAAGCTTTCTTT; CDR3 protein: CASSLGGHGLKDTEAFF
D gene: TRBD1; J gene: TRBJ1-4; V gene: TRBV3-1/TRBV3-2; CDR3 DNA: TGTGCCAGCAGCCAAGACCGGGACAGGGGAAAACTGTTTTTT; CDR3 protein: CASSQDRDRGKLFF
D gene: .; J gene: TRBJ2-6; V gene: TRBV6-5; CDR3 DNA: TGTGCCAGCAGTCCTAACAGGGCTGGGGCCAACGTCCTGACTTTC; CDR3 protein: CASSPNRAGANVLTF
D gene: .; J gene: TRBJ1-4; V gene: TRBV5-1; CDR3 DNA: TGCGCCAGCAGCAGACAGTCAAGGGATGAAAAACTGTTTTTT; CDR3 protein: CASSRQSRDEKLFF